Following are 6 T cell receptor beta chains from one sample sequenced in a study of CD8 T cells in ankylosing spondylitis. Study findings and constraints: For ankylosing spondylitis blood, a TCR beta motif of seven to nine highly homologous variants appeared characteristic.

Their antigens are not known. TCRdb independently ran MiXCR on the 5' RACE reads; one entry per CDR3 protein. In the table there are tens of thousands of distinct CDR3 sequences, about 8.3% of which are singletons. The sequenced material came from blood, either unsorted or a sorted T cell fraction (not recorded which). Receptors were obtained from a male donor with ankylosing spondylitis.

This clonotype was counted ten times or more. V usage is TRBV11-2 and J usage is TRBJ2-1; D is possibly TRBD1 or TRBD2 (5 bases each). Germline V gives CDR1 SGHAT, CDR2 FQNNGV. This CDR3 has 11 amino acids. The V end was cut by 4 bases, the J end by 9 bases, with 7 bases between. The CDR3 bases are TGTGCCAGCAGCTGGGGGAGTGAGCAGTTCTTC. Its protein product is CASSWGSEQFF.

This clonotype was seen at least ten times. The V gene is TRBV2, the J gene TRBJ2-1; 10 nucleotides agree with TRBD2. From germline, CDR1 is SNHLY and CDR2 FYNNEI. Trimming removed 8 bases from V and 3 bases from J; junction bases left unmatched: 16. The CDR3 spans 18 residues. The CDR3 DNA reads TGTGCCAGCTATTCCCCCCTAGCGGGAGATGGGTACTACAATGAGCAGTTCTTC. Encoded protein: CASYSPLAGDGYYNEQFF.

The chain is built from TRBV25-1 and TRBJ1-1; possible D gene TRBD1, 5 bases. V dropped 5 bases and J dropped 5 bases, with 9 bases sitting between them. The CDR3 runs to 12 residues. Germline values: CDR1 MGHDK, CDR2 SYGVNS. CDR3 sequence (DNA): TGTGCCAGCAGTCGGGGGTTGACTGAAGCTTTCTTT. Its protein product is CASSRGLTEAFF. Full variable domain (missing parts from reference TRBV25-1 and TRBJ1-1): EADIYQTPRYLVIGTGKKITLECSQTMGHDKMYWYQQDPGMELHLIHYSYGVNSTEKGDLSSESTVSRIRTEHFPLTLESARPSHTSQYLCASSRGLTEAFFGQGTRLTVV.

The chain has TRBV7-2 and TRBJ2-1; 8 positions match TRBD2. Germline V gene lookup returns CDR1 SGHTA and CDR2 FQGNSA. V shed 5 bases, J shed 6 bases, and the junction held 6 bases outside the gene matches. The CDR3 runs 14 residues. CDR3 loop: CASSASRGGNEQFF. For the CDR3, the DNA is TGTGCCAGCAGCGCGAGTCGGGGGGGCAATGAGCAGTTCTTC. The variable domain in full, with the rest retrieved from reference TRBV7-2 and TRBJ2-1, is GAGVSQSPSNKVTEKGKDVELRCDPISGHTALYWYRQSLGQGLEFLIYFQGNSAPDKSGLPSDRFSAERTGGSVSTLTIQRTQQEDSAVYLCASSASRGGNEQFFGPGTRLTVL.

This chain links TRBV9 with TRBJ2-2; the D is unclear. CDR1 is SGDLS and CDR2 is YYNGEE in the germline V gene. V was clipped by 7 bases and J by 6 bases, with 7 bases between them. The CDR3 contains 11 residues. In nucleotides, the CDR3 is TGTGCCAGCGGGTCCGCCGGGGAGCTGTTTTTT. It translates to CASGSAGELFF. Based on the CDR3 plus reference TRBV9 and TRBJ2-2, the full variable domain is DSGVTQTPKHLITATGQRVTLRCSPRSGDLSVYWYQQSLDQGLQFLIQYYNGEERAKGNILERFSAQQFPDLHSELNLSSLELGDSALYFCASGSAGELFFGEGSRLTVL.

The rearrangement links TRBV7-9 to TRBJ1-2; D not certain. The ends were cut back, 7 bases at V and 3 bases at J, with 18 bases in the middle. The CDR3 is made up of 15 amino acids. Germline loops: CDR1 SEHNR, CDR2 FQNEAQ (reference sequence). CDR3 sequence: CASTGGRSGDYGYTF. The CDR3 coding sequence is TGTGCCAGCACCGGAGGAAGGTCTGGGGACTATGGCTACACCTTC.